This entry lists 17 T cell receptor beta chains sequenced from one sample in a study of T cell responses to AZD1222 COVID-19 vaccine. This table comes from immunoSEQ multiplex PCR, and its TCRdb copy is limited to in-frame clones, with some not included. This table holds about 92,000 clones, almost 90% found once. The sequenced sample was peripheral blood, obtained on day 0 of MenACWY control vaccination. Receptor source: an adult in good health.

The chain is built from TRBV2 and TRBJ2-5, with D possibly called TRBD1 or TRBD2 (5 bases each). The CDR3 is made up of 12 amino acids. The V end was cut by 10 bases, the J end by 5 bases, with 14 bases between. Germline assignment: CDR1 SNHLY and CDR2 FYNNEI. The CDR3 sequence is CATGLTSETQYF. The CDR3 DNA is TGTGCCACGGGGCTCACATCGGAGACCCAGTACTTC. Full variable domain (outside the CDR3, taken from reference TRBV2 and TRBJ2-5): EPEVTQTPSHQVTQMGQEVILRCVPISNHLYFYWYRQILGQKVEFLVSFYNNEISEKSEIFDDQFSVERPDGSNFTLKIRSTKLEDSAMYFCATGLTSETQYFGPGTRLLVL.

This clone was picked up one time. The V call is TRBV7-2, the J call TRBJ2-5, with a tentative D call TRBD1 (6 bases). The CDR3 covers 14 residues. Trimming removed 4 bases at V and 2 bases at J, with 11 bases between. Germline-derived CDR1 and CDR2 are SGHTA and FQGNSA. The CDR3 nucleotides read TGTGCCAGCAGCTCAAGGGACACGCAAGAGACCCAGTACTTC. Translated: CASSSRDTQETQYF.

The chain is built from TRBV6-1 and TRBJ2-7; D is uncertain. The V end lost 1 base, the J end lost 4 bases, and 11 bases lay between the germline ends. Germline loops: CDR1 MNHNS, CDR2 SASEGT. CDR3 length: 14 amino acids. The DNA of the CDR3 is TGTGCCAGCAGTGAAGGCCCCCAAGGATACGAGCAGTACTTC. Its protein product is CASSEGPQGYEQYF.

The J gene is TRBJ1-4, the V gene TRBV2; a possible D gene is TRBD1 (5 bases). V was clipped by 6 bases and J by 3 bases, with 17 bases between them. CDR1 and CDR2 (germline): SNHLY, FYNNEI. The length of the CDR3 is 16 residues. Written as DNA, the CDR3 is TGTGCCAGCAGCAAGGGGAGGGGCGCCCCTAATGAAAAACTGTTTTTT. This translates into CASSKGRGAPNEKLFF.

The chain carries TRBV5-1 and TRBJ2-3, with a weak D call TRBD2 (8 bases). CDR1 and CDR2 (germline): SGHRS, YFSETQ. The length of the CDR3 is 16 residues. V shed 6 bases and J shed 4 bases, with 21 bases lying between them. CDR3 in amino acids: CASNVAGRGPADTQYF. DNA for the CDR3: TGCGCCAGCAACGTGGCCGGGAGGGGGCCCGCAGATACGCAGTATTTT. The variable domain in full, with the rest retrieved from reference TRBV5-1 and TRBJ2-3, is KAGVTQTPRYLIKTRGQQVTLSCSPISGHRSVSWYQQTPGQGLQFLFEYFSETQRNKGNFPGRFSGRQFSNSRSEMNVSTLELGDSALYLCASNVAGRGPADTQYFGPGTRLTVL.

The chain combines TRBV27 with TRBJ2-3, with 7 bases that match TRBD1. J gave up 1 base and V 5 bases, and 3 bases lay outside the gene matches. Germline V gives CDR1 MNHEY, CDR2 SMNVEV (reference sequence). This CDR3 contains 14 residues. As DNA, the CDR3 is TGTGCCAGCAGTGTTGGACAGGGCACAGATACGCAGTATTTT. Translated, it gives CASSVGQGTDTQYF.

The V call is TRBV19, the J call TRBJ1-5, with D possibly TRBD1 on 5 matching bases. The CDR3 has 12 amino acids. CDR1 and CDR2 (germline): LNHDA, SQIVND (reference sequence). V was clipped by 10 bases and J by 5 bases, with 12 bases between them. CDR3 region: CATQGGDQPQHF. The DNA for the CDR3 is TGTGCCACCCAGGGAGGGGATCAGCCCCAGCATTTT.

The genes are TRBV6-5 and TRBJ1-1, with D unresolved. V was trimmed by 6 bases and J by 4 bases, leaving 9 bases between them. The CDR3 totals 12 residues. Germline CDR1 reads MNHEY; CDR2 reads SVGAGI. The CDR3, as DNA: TGTGCCAGCAGCTCCTGGAGCACTGAAGCTTTCTTT. Residues: CASSSWSTEAFF.

This clone came up once. The rearrangement joins TRBV15 to TRBJ2-7; D is unresolved. In germline, CDR1 is LNHNV, CDR2 YYDKDF (reference sequence). The CDR3 is made up of 15 amino acids. V gave up 1 base and J gave up 3 bases, with 13 bases separating them. The chain's CDR3 is CATSRADGDFYEQYF. CDR3 coding DNA: TGTGCCACCAGCAGAGCTGATGGAGACTTCTACGAGCAGTACTTC.

This clone was picked up a small number of times. This sequence joins TRBV30 and TRBJ2-7; a weak D match, TRBD2 (6 bases). The CDR3 is made up of 13 amino acids. Germline CDR1 and CDR2: GTSNPN and SVGIG (reference sequence). Trimming stripped 5 bases from V and 5 bases from J, with 16 bases between. DNA for the CDR3: TGTGCCTGGGCCCAGTGGGGAGGCGACGAGCAGTACTTC. Translated, it gives CAWAQWGGDEQYF.

The table lists this clone with a count of one. The chain combines TRBV11-3 with TRBJ2-1; maybe TRBD2 (6 bases). In germline, CDR1 is SGHNT, CDR2 YENEEA. V lost 5 bases and J lost 8, with 13 bases in between. The CDR3 is made up of 13 amino acids. The DNA of the CDR3 is TGTGCCAGCAGCGCCAGGGACTCTGATGAGCAGTTCTTC. Encoded protein: CASSARDSDEQFF.

The chain recombines TRBV13 with TRBJ1-5; the D is unclear. This CDR3 is 13 amino acids long. Germline values: CDR1 PRHDT, CDR2 FYEKMQ (reference sequence). V shed 5 bases and J shed 2 bases, with 7 bases lying between them. The DNA of the CDR3 is TGTGCCAGCAGCCGGCAGGGCAATCAGCCCCAGCATTTT. Its protein product is CASSRQGNQPQHF. The entire variable domain, with the rest obtained from reference TRBV13 and TRBJ1-5, is as follows: AAGVIQSPRHLIKEKRETATLKCYPIPRHDTVYWYQQGPGQDPQFLISFYEKMQSDKGSIPDRFSAQQFSDYHSELNMSSLELGDSALYFCASSRQGNQPQHFGDGTRLSIL.

V and J are TRBV9 and TRBJ2-2; D ambiguous. Trimming pared 0 bases from V and 5 bases from J, leaving 14 bases between. Germline lookup yields CDR1 SGDLS and CDR2 YYNGEE. This CDR3 is built from 16 residues. CDR3 sequence (DNA): TGTGCCAGCAGCGTAGCGGCAGCCATTTGGACCGGGGAGCTGTTTTTT. Protein product: CASSVAAAIWTGELFF.

This clone was picked up one time. This chain uses TRBV18 with TRBJ1-2; the D gene is possibly TRBD1 (6 bases). V shed 5 bases and J shed 8 bases, with 12 bases lying between them. The CDR3 covers 12 residues. Germline loops: CDR1 KGHSH, CDR2 LQKENI. In DNA form, the CDR3 reads TGTGCCAGCTCATCCCGGACAGCAGGCTACACCTTC. It specifies CASSSRTAGYTF.

The chain combines TRBV30 with TRBJ1-2; 7 bases are shared with TRBD1. The CDR3 runs 14 residues. V lost 2 bases and J lost 4; bases outside the gene matches: 7. Per germline, CDR1 GTSNPN and CDR2 SVGIG (reference sequence). CDR3 in amino acids: CAWSLTGPTYGYTF. The CDR3 DNA reads TGTGCCTGGAGTCTGACAGGGCCGACCTATGGCTACACCTTC.

The chain employs TRBV2 and TRBJ1-6; D call uncertain. Trimming stripped 7 bases from V and 8 bases from J, with 12 bases between. This CDR3 contains 13 residues. Germline CDR1 and CDR2: SNHLY and FYNNEI. CDR3 DNA: TGTGCCAGCAAGCCCGGGAGAGATTCACCCCTCCACTTT. Translation: CASKPGRDSPLHF. The whole variable domain, filled in from reference TRBV2 and TRBJ1-6, reads EPEVTQTPSHQVTQMGQEVILRCVPISNHLYFYWYRQILGQKVEFLVSFYNNEISEKSEIFDDQFSVERPDGSNFTLKIRSTKLEDSAMYFCASKPGRDSPLHFGNGTRLTVT.

CDR3 coding DNA: TGTGCCAGCAGCCCAACCACTGAAGCTTTCTTT. Translation: CASSPTTEAFF. The genes are TRBV7-8 and TRBJ1-1; D gene unclear. Trimming left V 5 bases short and J 4 bases short, with 5 bases between. In germline, CDR1 is SGHVS, CDR2 FQNEAQ. The CDR3 covers 11 residues. The full variable domain, with the rest looked up from reference TRBV7-8 and TRBJ1-1, is GAGVSQSPRYKVAKRGQDVALRCDPISGHVSLFWYQQALGQGPEFLTYFQNEAQLDKSGLPSDRFFAERPEGSVSTLKIQRTQQEDSAVYLCASSPTTEAFFGQGTRLTVV.